This is a list of T cell receptor beta chains from one sample in a study of cytomegalovirus exposure and HLA in healthy donors. The protocol was immunoSEQ multiplex PCR, while the TCRdb copy is restricted to in-frame clones and leaves out a portion. The data show more than 95,000 clones, 65% to 85% seen once. Sequenced input: PBMCs. Receptor source: a male donor in good health and CMV-seronegative. The CDR3 runs from the conserved cysteine through the conserved F or W. Each record gives: CDR3 DNA, CDR3 protein, J gene, clone size, D gene, V gene. D genes are given only for firm matches. Size values are once, few and many counts, or a class for expanded clones, and some rows have none.

DNA: TGTGCCACCAGCATATACCGGGGAGGGAATCAGCCCCAGCATTTT
CDR3: CATSIYRGGNQPQHF
J: TRBJ1-5
size: once
D: -
V: TRBV15

DNA: TGTGCCAGCAGCTTGCATCGGGGCGAGCAGTACTTC
CDR3: CASSLHRGEQYF
J: TRBJ2-7
size: few
D: -
V: TRBV5-6

DNA: TGTGCCAGTAGTACTACGGGACTAGCAACCGGGGAGCTGTTTTTT
CDR3: CASSTTGLATGELFF
J: TRBJ2-2
size: once
D: TRBD2
V: TRBV19

DNA: TGTGCCTGGAATTCACCCAGGGCGCGGCTATACGAGCAGTACTTC
CDR3: CAWNSPRARLYEQYF
J: TRBJ2-7
size: once
D: -
V: TRBV30

DNA: TGTGCCAGCAGTTTACCGGGGACAGGGGCATTATTCTCCTACGAGCAGTACTTC
CDR3: CASSLPGTGALFSYEQYF
J: TRBJ2-7
size: -
D: TRBD1
V: TRBV28

DNA: TGTGCCAGCAGCCAGACTACGAAAGAGACCCAGTACTTC
CDR3: CASSQTTKETQYF
J: TRBJ2-5
size: -
D: -
V: TRBV7-8

DNA: TGTGCCAGCAGCTTAGTGGGGCAGGGCACTGAAGCTTTCTTT
CDR3: CASSLVGQGTEAFF
J: TRBJ1-1
size: -
D: -
V: TRBV11-3

DNA: TGTGCCAGCAGCTTGGCTTGGGGCGACGCCTATGGCTACACCTTC
CDR3: CASSLAWGDAYGYTF
J: TRBJ1-2
size: -
D: -
V: TRBV5-4

DNA: TGTGCCAGCAGCCGGACGGCGGGAGAGGTAGTTCAGGAGCAGTACTTC
CDR3: CASSRTAGEVVQEQYF
J: TRBJ2-7
size: -
D: TRBD2
V: TRBV9

DNA: TGCGCCAGCAGCCCCCAACCGGGACAATCCCACGAGCAGTACTTC
CDR3: CASSPQPGQSHEQYF
J: TRBJ2-7
size: once
D: -
V: TRBV4-1

DNA: TGTGCCAGCAGTTGGGGGGACAGGGGGTACGAGCAGTACTTC
CDR3: CASSWGDRGYEQYF
J: TRBJ2-7
size: -
D: TRBD1
V: TRBV27

DNA: TGCAGCGTTAGAACCGGGACAGGAGTCTACGAGCAGTACTTC
CDR3: CSVRTGTGVYEQYF
J: TRBJ2-7
size: -
D: TRBD1
V: TRBV29-1

DNA: TGTGCTAGTGCCTATGGGGCTAGCGCAGATACGCAGTATTTT
CDR3: CASAYGASADTQYF
J: TRBJ2-3
size: -
D: -
V: TRBV12-5

DNA: TGTGCCTGGAGTGTACGTTCGGGATACGAGCAGTACTTC
CDR3: CAWSVRSGYEQYF
J: TRBJ2-7
size: -
D: -
V: TRBV30

DNA: TGTGCCAGCAGCTCGACAGGGGCCGGTGGCTACACCTTC
CDR3: CASSSTGAGGYTF
J: TRBJ1-2
size: -
D: TRBD1
V: TRBV7-3

DNA: TGCGCCAGCAGCCAAGAAGGACAGGGGGGGAACTACGAGCAGTACTTC
CDR3: CASSQEGQGGNYEQYF
J: TRBJ2-7
size: -
D: TRBD1
V: TRBV4-3

DNA: TGTGCCAGCAGTTCTCGGGGGACAGGGAGGGGTCAGCCCCAGCATTTT
CDR3: CASSSRGTGRGQPQHF
J: TRBJ1-5
size: -
D: TRBD1
V: TRBV27

DNA: TGCGCCAGCAGCTACGGGACAGGGCAGTATGAAAAACTGTTTTTT
CDR3: CASSYGTGQYEKLFF
J: TRBJ1-4
size: -
D: TRBD1
V: TRBV4-3

DNA: TGTGCCAGCAGTTCCCACTCGAGAGGAAATGGCTACACCTTC
CDR3: CASSSHSRGNGYTF
J: TRBJ1-2
size: -
D: -
V: TRBV6-6

DNA: TGTGCCAGCAGTCAGGACTGTGACTCTGGGGCCAACGTCCTGACTTTC
CDR3: CASSQDCDSGANVLTF
J: TRBJ2-6
size: -
D: -
V: TRBV28

DNA: TGTGCCAGCAGCGAAGACAGGGGCCCGTTTAGCAATCAGCCCCAGCATTTT
CDR3: CASSEDRGPFSNQPQHF
J: TRBJ1-5
size: -
D: TRBD1
V: TRBV7-2

DNA: TGTGCCTCTACCGGGACTTCCTCCCAAGAGACCCAGTACTTC
CDR3: CASTGTSSQETQYF
J: TRBJ2-5
size: -
D: -
V: TRBV30

DNA: TGTGCCAGCAGCTTAGTAGTGCGGGGAAGCAATCAGCCCCAGCATTTT
CDR3: CASSLVVRGSNQPQHF
J: TRBJ1-5
size: -
D: -
V: TRBV7-2

DNA: TGTGCCAGCAGTGAAGCGCCGACAGGGACAGATACGCAGTATTTT
CDR3: CASSEAPTGTDTQYF
J: TRBJ2-3
size: once
D: TRBD1
V: TRBV2

DNA: TGTGCCAGCAGCTTAGCCCGGCAGGTGAATGTCACAGATACGCAGTATTTT
CDR3: CASSLARQVNVTDTQYF
J: TRBJ2-3
size: once
D: -
V: TRBV13

DNA: TGTGCCAGTAGTACTGGGACAGGCTCCTACGAGCAGTACTTC
CDR3: CASSTGTGSYEQYF
J: TRBJ2-7
size: -
D: TRBD1
V: TRBV19

DNA: TGTGCCAGCAGCAACAGGATGGGGTTAAGGCGGGAGCGGCTCGTGAACACCGGGGAGCTGTTTTTT
CDR3: CASSNRMGLRRERLVNTGELFF
J: TRBJ2-2
size: once
D: -
V: TRBV21-1

DNA: TGTGCCAGCAGTCCAGGGCCCGGAAACACCATATATTTT
CDR3: CASSPGPGNTIYF
J: TRBJ1-3
size: few
D: -
V: TRBV27

DNA: TGTGCCAGCAGCTTCCCAGGGGGTTGGGAGACCCAGTACTTC
CDR3: CASSFPGGWETQYF
J: TRBJ2-5
size: -
D: TRBD1
V: TRBV7-9

DNA: TGCGCCAGCAGCTTGGGGGGAGCGGGAGATACGCAGTATTTT
CDR3: CASSLGGAGDTQYF
J: TRBJ2-3
size: -
D: -
V: TRBV5-1

DNA: TGTGCCAGCACCGCCGGGACAGGGGGTGAGCAGTTCTTC
CDR3: CASTAGTGGEQFF
J: TRBJ2-1
size: -
D: TRBD1
V: TRBV2

DNA: TGTGCCAGCAGCTTAGCCAGTGGAACAGGGCCGGGGACTGAAGCTTTCTTT
CDR3: CASSLASGTGPGTEAFF
J: TRBJ1-1
size: -
D: -
V: TRBV7-6

DNA: TGTGCCAGCAGGCTAGCGGATAACTACGAGCAGTACTTC
CDR3: CASRLADNYEQYF
J: TRBJ2-7
size: -
D: TRBD2
V: TRBV6-5

DNA: TGCGCCAGCAGCCAAGACACTCGCCGGGACAGGGCTAACACCATATATTTT
CDR3: CASSQDTRRDRANTIYF
J: TRBJ1-3
size: medium-sized
D: TRBD1
V: TRBV4-1

DNA: TGTGCCAGCAGCGACTCAGAGGGACACCTCTACGAGCAGTACTTC
CDR3: CASSDSEGHLYEQYF
J: TRBJ2-7
size: -
D: -
V: TRBV5-4

DNA: TGTGCCAGCAGTCCTTCGACAGGCTACGAGCAGTACTTC
CDR3: CASSPSTGYEQYF
J: TRBJ2-7
size: once
D: -
V: TRBV2

DNA: TGTGCCAGCAGCCAACTCCGCCATCCCGAGCAGTACTTC
CDR3: CASSQLRHPEQYF
J: TRBJ2-7
size: -
D: -
V: TRBV5-8

DNA: TGTGCCAGCAGCTTAGGGTCCCGTTTCTACGAGCAGTACTTC
CDR3: CASSLGSRFYEQYF
J: TRBJ2-7
size: -
D: -
V: TRBV13

DNA: TGTGCCAGTAGTCCAACCGCCCCTACCTACGAGCAGTACTTC
CDR3: CASSPTAPTYEQYF
J: TRBJ2-7
size: -
D: -
V: TRBV19